The 8 T cell receptor beta chains below come from one sample, sequenced in a study of patients and donors after allogeneic stem cell transplantation. TCRdb analysed the RT-PCR reads with MiXCR anew, one entry per CDR3 protein. This table holds approximately 160,000 distinct CDR3 sequences, nearly 25% found once. The sample taken for sequencing was blood, either unsorted or a sorted T cell fraction (not recorded which). These receptors originate from a human donor who was either an allogeneic HSCT recipient or a stem cell or donor lymphocyte infusion donor (not recorded which). It is not recorded whose cells these are; they may come from a transplant donor.

This chain links TRBV29-1 with TRBJ1-2; tentatively, D is TRBD1 (5 bases). Germline V gene sequence: CDR1 SQVTM, CDR2 ANQGSEA. The CDR3 spans 11 residues. The ends were cut back, 4 bases at V and 7 bases at J, with 10 bases in the middle. CDR3 sequence reads: CSVGAGPGYTF. As DNA, the CDR3 is TGCAGCGTTGGGGCAGGGCCTGGCTACACCTTC.

This rearrangement joins TRBV12-3 or TRBV12-4 to TRBJ1-4, with D hard to call. V lost 3 bases and J lost 9, with 17 bases in between. CDR3 size: 15 residues. The DNA of the CDR3 is TGTGCCAGCAGTTTTTTCAGCCCTCTTAACCAAAAACTGTTTTTT. It translates to CASSFFSPLNQKLFF.

The chain recombines TRBV12-3 or TRBV12-4 with TRBJ2-3; D is undetermined. The length of the CDR3 is 12 residues. V shed 7 bases and J shed 0 bases, with 5 bases lying between them. In nucleotides, the CDR3 is TGTGCCAGCATGTATAGCACAGATACGCAGTATTTT. Translation gives CASMYSTDTQYF.

The CDR3 spells CATSPGLIKNIQYF. The CDR3 coding sequence is TGTGCCACATCCCCGGGCCTCATCAAAAACATTCAGTACTTC. V gene TRBV6-5 combines with J gene TRBJ2-4; D is unresolved. Trimming removed 10 bases at V and 3 bases at J, with 16 bases between. Germline loops: CDR1 MNHEY, CDR2 SVGAGI. CDR3 length: 14 amino acids.

The chain has TRBV12-3 or TRBV12-4 and TRBJ2-1; a weak D match, TRBD1 (5 bases). The CDR3 extends over 17 amino acids. Trimming stripped 6 bases from V and 10 bases from J, with 28 bases between. The CDR3 nucleotides are TGTGCCAGCAGGAGACGTTTTGGCGACAGAAAATCAGACGAGCAGTTCTTC. It codes for CASRRRFGDRKSDEQFF.

In this sample, this clonotype turned up many times. This rearrangement joins TRBV5-1 to TRBJ1-5; 9 bases match TRBD1. With 0 bases clipped from V and 6 bases from J, the junction kept 4 bases outside the gene matches. The length of the CDR3 is 15 residues. Germline CDR1 is SGHRS and CDR2 is YFSETQ. The CDR3, as DNA: TGCGCCAGCAGCTTGGACAGGGGGCAGGGTCAGCCCCAGCATTTT. Translation: CASSLDRGQGQPQHF. Filled out from reference TRBV5-1 and TRBJ1-5, the complete variable domain reads KAGVTQTPRYLIKTRGQQVTLSCSPISGHRSVSWYQQTPGQGLQFLFEYFSETQRNKGNFPGRFSGRQFSNSRSEMNVSTLELGDSALYLCASSLDRGQGQPQHFGDGTRLSIL.

This clonotype has a handful of counts. CDR3 DNA sequence: TGTGCCAGCAGCCCGAGAGGTATTGCGGGCCGGGAGACCCAGTACTTC. Encoded protein: CASSPRGIAGRETQYF. The chain carries TRBV9 and TRBJ2-5, with a weak D call TRBD2 (5 bases). CDR1 and CDR2 (germline): SGDLS, YYNGEE. Trimming cost V 4 bases and J 5 bases, with 21 bases left between them. The CDR3 is made up of 16 amino acids.

This clonotype appeared a few times. In nucleotides, the CDR3 is TGCGCCAGCAGTGCTTCGGTGCTGAACACTGAAGCTTTCTTT. It codes for CASSASVLNTEAFF. The chain recombines TRBV10-2 with TRBJ1-1, with no clear D. V shed 4 bases and J shed 0 bases, with 9 bases lying between them. This CDR3 spans 14 amino acids. Germline loops: CDR1 WSHSY, CDR2 SAAADI.